Listed below are T cell receptor beta chains from one sample, sequenced in a study of tumor-infiltrating lymphocytes in primary liver carcinoma. A single record per CDR3 protein comes from TCRdb applying MiXCR to the multiplex PCR reads. The sample includes some 320,000 distinct CDR3 sequences, roughly two thirds of them seen just once. Sequenced: peripheral blood. The receptor set was obtained from a man aged 40-50 years with primary liver carcinoma and hepatitis B virus infection. Each CDR3 is given with its conserved first and last residue. The D gene is left open where the match is weak. A row's size may be missing; if present it is once, few, many or a size class.

clone size	V gene	D gene	J gene	CDR3 protein	CDR3 DNA
.	TRBV20-1	.	TRBJ2-1	CSAPGGVDRTYNEQFF	TGCAGTGCCCCCGGAGGTGTGGATCGCACCTACAATGAGCAGTTCTTC
few	TRBV13	.	TRBJ2-2	CASSLGGALDTGELFF	TGTGCCAGCAGCTTAGGAGGCGCCTTGGACACCGGGGAGCTGTTTTTT
.	TRBV7-9	.	TRBJ2-7	CASSPTGPSVEQYF	TGTGCCAGCAGCCCGACGGGGCCCTCGGTCGAGCAGTACTTC
.	TRBV11-1	.	TRBJ2-2	CASSTGRRNTGGLLF	TGTGCCAGCAGCACTGGGAGGAGGAACACCGGGGGGCTGCTTTTT
.	TRBV14	.	TRBJ2-7	CASSLSTPAHEQYF	TGTGCCAGCAGCCTAAGTACCCCAGCCCACGAGCAGTACTTC
.	TRBV12-3/TRBV12-4	.	TRBJ1-5	CGSSHGVNQPHHF	TGTGGCAGCAGCCACGGGGTCAATCAGCCCCACCATTTT
.	TRBV4-1	.	TRBJ1-5	CASSQANMGSVAYQPQHF	TGCGCCAGCAGCCAGGCGAATATGGGGTCCGTAGCGTATCAGCCCCAGCATTTT
.	TRBV28	TRBD1	TRBJ1-4	CASSGTDEKLFF	TGTGCCAGCAGCGGGACAGACGAAAAACTGTTTTTT
.	TRBV11-2	.	TRBJ2-1	CASSLDPMNEQFF	TGTGCCAGCAGCTTGGATCCTATGAATGAGCAGTTCTTC
few	TRBV10-2	.	TRBJ2-4	CASREAVAKNIQYF	TGCGCCAGCAGAGAAGCAGTGGCCAAAAACATTCAGTACTTC
once	TRBV4-1	.	TRBJ2-5	CASSDFADTSKETQYF	TGCGCCAGCAGCGATTTTGCGGACACCTCTAAGGAGACCCAGTACTTC
many	TRBV4-3	.	TRBJ2-7	CASSQDGGMGGWDEQYF	TGCGCCAGCAGCCAAGATGGGGGGATGGGCGGCTGGGACGAGCAGTACTTC
.	TRBV7-8	TRBD2	TRBJ2-7	CASSFGLAGYEQYF	TGTGCCAGCAGCTTCGGACTAGCCGGCTACGAGCAGTACTTC
many	TRBV6-2/TRBV6-3	.	TRBJ1-2	CASSPQGYGYTF	TGTGCCAGCAGTCCTCAGGGCTATGGCTACACCTTC
.	TRBV29-1	.	TRBJ2-2	CNVAQKANTGELFF	TGCAACGTAGCACAAAAAGCGAACACCGGGGAGCTGTTTTTT
.	TRBV6-5	TRBD1	TRBJ2-7	CAGRPGQAASFYEQCF	TGTGCCGGCAGGCCCGGACAGGCAGCATCCTTTTACGAGCAGTGCTTC
.	TRBV6-6	TRBD1	TRBJ1-5	CASTQGWQPQHF	TGTGCCAGCACACAGGGGTGGCAGCCCCAGCATTTT
once	TRBV7-8	.	TRBJ1-1	CASSFGGGMNTETFF	TGTGCCAGCAGCTTTGGGGGGGGCATGAACACTGAAACTTTCTTT
.	TRBV12-3/TRBV12-4	.	TRBJ2-2	CAGSLVNTGELSF	TGCGCCGGCAGTTTAGTGAACACCGGGGAGCTGTCTTTT
.	TRBV6-1	.	TRBJ2-3	CASSVGVSSDTQYF	TGTGCCAGCAGTGTGGGCGTGAGTTCGGATACGCAGTATTTT
many	TRBV6-5	TRBD2	TRBJ2-5	CASSSPGAGETQYF	TGTGCCAGCAGTTCCCCGGGAGCGGGGGAGACCCAGTACTTC
.	TRBV30	.	TRBJ2-1	CACSVLGWARNEQFF	TGTGCCTGTAGTGTACTCGGGTGGGCCAGGAATGAGCAGTTCTTC
few	TRBV24-1	TRBD2	TRBJ2-1	CATSDLSGSGQFF	TGTGCCACCAGTGATTTGAGCGGGAGCGGGCAGTTCTTC
.	TRBV30	TRBD1	TRBJ2-5	CAWSAQNRDRNKTQYF	TGTGCCTGGAGTGCCCAGAATCGGGACAGGAACAAGACCCAGTACTTC
few	TRBV10-3	.	TRBJ2-2	CAARTASNTGELFF	TGTGCCGCCCGGACAGCCTCGAACACCGGGGAGCTGTTTTTT
many	TRBV6-5	.	TRBJ2-7	CASSPGLGPGEQYF	TGTGCCAGCAGCCCCGGACTGGGCCCTGGAGAGCAGTACTTC
many	TRBV6-2/TRBV6-3	TRBD1	TRBJ2-1	CASSLRQGSRHEQFF	TGTGCCAGCAGTTTGCGACAGGGGTCTCGTCATGAGCAGTTCTTC
many	TRBV6-6	TRBD2	TRBJ2-5	CASSYGTIQETQYF	TGTGCCAGCAGTTACGGGACTATCCAAGAGACCCAGTACTTC
.	TRBV11-2	.	TRBJ2-1	CADSLGRYYNEQFF	TGTGCCGACAGCTTAGGGCGCTACTACAATGAGCAGTTCTTC
.	TRBV28	.	TRBJ1-4	CASCLGGAGVKLFF	TGTGCCAGCTGTTTAGGAGGGGCGGGCGTAAAACTGTTTTTT
.	TRBV11-2	.	TRBJ1-5	CASSLGDASWAQPQHF	TGTGCCAGCAGCTTAGGAGACGCGAGTTGGGCTCAGCCCCAGCATTTT
.	TRBV6-1	.	TRBJ1-1	CASSEAGGYTESFF	TGTGCCAGCAGTGAAGCGGGGGGGTACACTGAATCTTTCTTT
.	TRBV12-3/TRBV12-4	.	TRBJ1-5	CASSLVGGDQLQHF	TGTGCCAGCAGTTTAGTGGGGGGCGATCAGCTCCAGCATTTT
.	TRBV4-2	.	TRBJ1-5	CASSQGVVNQPQHF	TGTGCCAGCAGCCAAGGAGTGGTCAATCAGCCCCAGCATTTT
.	TRBV29-1	.	TRBJ1-5	CSVEAGSDQPQHF	TGCAGCGTTGAGGCGGGATCCGATCAGCCCCAGCATTTT
many	TRBV6-5	TRBD1	TRBJ2-7	CASSPRTGESSYEQYF	TGTGCCAGCAGTCCTCGGACAGGAGAGAGCTCCTACGAGCAGTACTTC
once	TRBV5-4	TRBD2	TRBJ2-5	CASSSGTRGEETQYF	TGTGCCAGCAGCTCCGGGACTAGGGGCGAGGAGACCCAGTACTTC
.	TRBV4-1	TRBD1	TRBJ1-2	CASSQGWQGGRGYTF	TGCGCCAGCAGCCAAGGATGGCAGGGGGGAAGAGGCTACACCTTC
many	TRBV4-1	.	TRBJ1-1	CASSQEGGWTEAFF	TGCGCCAGCAGCCAAGAAGGGGGGTGGACTGAAGCTTTCTTT
.	TRBV10-3	.	TRBJ2-5	CAISESGGNQEAQYF	TGTGCCATCAGTGAGTCCGGCGGGAATCAAGAGGCCCAGTACTTC
few	TRBV7-9	TRBD1	TRBJ1-5	CASSSGTGTGPRRQPQHF	TGTGCCAGCAGCTCAGGCACCGGGACAGGGCCCCGTAGGCAGCCCCAGCATTTT
many	TRBV4-3	TRBD2	TRBJ2-3	CASSQDIPREGLTDTQYF	TGCGCCAGCAGCCAAGATATTCCACGGGAGGGCCTTACAGATACGCAGTATTTT
.	TRBV30	.	TRBJ1-2	CARKLRTGGVYGYTF	TGTGCCCGGAAACTGAGAACTGGGGGAGTGTATGGCTACACCTTC
.	TRBV6-1	.	TRBJ1-6	CASRGWGSPSSYNSPLHF	TGTGCCAGCAGGGGATGGGGCTCTCCGAGCTCCTATAATTCACCCCTCCACTTT